The rows below give T cell receptor beta chains drawn from one sample of a study of cytomegalovirus exposure and HLA in healthy donors. Repertoires were generated with immunoSEQ multiplex PCR, while TCRdb's copy carries only in-frame clones and drops some. The sample comprises 100,000 to 120,000 clones, around 73% of which are singletons, and about 5.4% rests with the top ten. Source material: PBMCs. All receptors derive from a woman younger than 45 in good health and CMV-seropositive. The CDR3 runs from the conserved cysteine through the conserved F or W. A D gene is named only where the DNA matches it firmly. Clone size appears in some rows only: once, few, many, or a class for an expanded clone.

D gene,V gene,clone size,J gene,CDR3 protein,CDR3 DNA
TRBD1,TRBV5-6,NA,TRBJ1-2,CASRLRQGSHGYTF,TGTGCCAGCAGATTACGACAGGGATCTCATGGCTACACCTTC
TRBD2,TRBV4-1,NA,TRBJ2-7,CASSHIGLAGIEQYF,TGCGCCAGCAGCCACATCGGACTAGCGGGAATCGAGCAGTACTTC
TRBD1,TRBV5-1,NA,TRBJ2-2,CASIKTGGYPGELFF,TGCGCCAGCATTAAGACAGGGGGCTATCCCGGGGAGCTGTTTTTT
TRBD2,TRBV7-6,NA,TRBJ2-3,CASSLTSGRLDTQYF,TGTGCCAGCAGCTTAACTAGCGGGAGACTGGATACGCAGTATTTT
NA,TRBV5-6,once,TRBJ2-7,CASSLGTPSYEQYF,TGTGCCAGCAGCTTGGGAACGCCCTCCTACGAGCAGTACTTC
TRBD1,TRBV5-4,NA,TRBJ1-6,CASSPGTGGGNSPLHF,TGTGCCAGCAGCCCTGGGACAGGGGGCGGTAATTCACCCCTCCACTTT
TRBD2,TRBV6-5,NA,TRBJ2-1,CASRESGADYNEQFF,TGTGCCAGCAGGGAAAGCGGGGCCGACTACAATGAGCAGTTCTTC
TRBD2,TRBV19,NA,TRBJ2-7,CASSIVAGGYEQYF,TGTGCCAGTAGTATCGTAGCGGGGGGCTACGAGCAGTACTTC
NA,TRBV4-2,NA,TRBJ2-7,CASSQGVASPYEQYF,TGTGCCAGCAGCCAAGGAGTAGCCTCCCCCTACGAGCAGTACTTC
NA,TRBV6-5,NA,TRBJ1-1,CASSYSSQQLNTEAFF,TGTGCCAGCAGTTACTCCTCACAGCAACTGAACACTGAAGCTTTCTTT
TRBD2,TRBV30,NA,TRBJ2-1,CAWSVEKGLAASYNEQFF,TGTGCCTGGAGTGTGGAAAAGGGACTAGCGGCCTCCTACAATGAGCAGTTCTTC
NA,TRBV10-3,NA,TRBJ2-7,CAIRGTGYEQYF,TGTGCCATCAGGGGTACGGGGTACGAGCAGTACTTC
NA,TRBV27,NA,TRBJ2-7,CASSHSQGSSYEQYF,TGTGCCAGCAGTCACTCCCAGGGGTCCTCCTACGAGCAGTACTTC
NA,TRBV9,NA,TRBJ1-2,CASSTDSNYGYTF,TGTGCCAGCAGCACAGACAGTAACTATGGCTACACCTTC
NA,TRBV28,NA,TRBJ1-2,CASTRQDSNGYTF,TGTGCCAGCACTCGGCAGGACAGCAATGGCTACACCTTC
NA,TRBV29-1,NA,TRBJ2-7,CSVGQDSYEQYF,TGCAGCGTTGGACAGGACTCCTACGAGCAGTACTTC
NA,TRBV5-1,NA,TRBJ2-7,CASSSRSSSYEQYF,TGCGCCAGCAGCTCCAGGTCCAGCTCCTACGAGCAGTACTTC
TRBD1,TRBV19,NA,TRBJ1-1,CASSVPGQRNTEAFF,TGTGCCAGTAGTGTCCCGGGACAGAGGAACACTGAAGCTTTCTTT
NA,TRBV2,NA,TRBJ1-5,CASSRINRENQPQHF,TGTGCCAGCAGTAGAATAAACAGGGAAAATCAGCCCCAGCATTTT
NA,TRBV15,NA,TRBJ1-5,CATSPGVSNQPQHF,TGTGCCACCAGCCCAGGGGTTTCCAATCAGCCCCAGCATTTT
NA,TRBV19,once,TRBJ1-5,CASSLTGIYSNQPQHF,TGTGCCAGTAGTCTAACAGGGATTTATAGCAATCAGCCCCAGCATTTT
NA,TRBV13,NA,TRBJ2-3,CASSNLAISTDTQYF,TGTGCCAGCAGCAATTTAGCTATTAGCACAGATACGCAGTATTTT
TRBD2,TRBV5-1,once,TRBJ2-1,CASSTGLAGIGDEQFF,TGCGCCAGCAGCACCGGACTAGCGGGAATCGGGGATGAGCAGTTCTTC
NA,TRBV7-9,NA,TRBJ1-1,CASRDLAQNTEAFF,TGTGCCAGCAGAGACCTAGCTCAGAACACTGAAGCTTTCTTT